This TCR beta chain was sequenced during a study of T-cell reconstitution after alpha-beta-depleted transplantation in children. V was pared by 6 bases and J by 0 bases, with 4 bases of the junction left unmatched. This CDR3 has 14 amino acids. The V gene's germline CDR1 is MNHNS and CDR2 SASEGT. Unique molecular identifiers were incorporated during preparation of the TCRbeta library. TCRdb re-derived calls from the PCR reads in MiXCR, one entry per CDR3 protein. The repertoire has 200,000 to 250,000 distinct CDR3 sequences, 11% of them found once; the top ten carry 28%. In its sample, this clonotype was seen a few times.

Sequenced material: PBMCs, taken before TCRalphabeta/CD19-depleted stem cell transplant. The origin of this receptor is a child in the first two years of life with acute myeloid leukemia, due to receive a stem cell transplant. The chain couples TRBV6-1 to TRBJ1-1, with 7 bases that match TRBD1. CDR3: CASSQGQLNTEAFF. CDR3 nucleotides: TGTGCCAGCAGCCAGGGACAGCTGAACACTGAAGCTTTCTTT.